These 28 T cell receptor beta chains were sequenced from one sample in a study of control samples from healthy donors and cancer patients. The protocol was immunoSEQ multiplex PCR, while the TCRdb copy is restricted to in-frame clones and leaves out a portion. The table lists some 56,000 clones, 95% of them singletons. Sequenced input: blood. The receptor set was obtained from a man aged 25 to 45 in good health.

The CDR3 region is CARLGGDGYTF. CDR3 nucleotides: TGTGCCAGGTTAGGAGGAGATGGCTACACCTTC. This chain connects TRBV21-1 to TRBJ1-2. TRBV21-1 constitutes a pseudogene. The CDR3 has 11 residues.

J is TRBJ2-1 and V is TRBV5-1; weak D call: TRBD2 (7 bases). This CDR3 has 15 residues. The germline V gene encodes CDR1 SGHRS and CDR2 YFSETQ. V lost 7 bases, J lost 4 bases, and 18 bases lay in between. The CDR3: CASGGGLTQYNEQFF. The CDR3 nucleotides are TGCGCCAGCGGGGGGGGGCTAACCCAGTACAATGAGCAGTTCTTC.

The CDR3 loop reads CASSLYSRNTIYF. The CDR3 DNA sequence: TGTGCCAGCAGTTTGTACAGTAGAAACACCATATATTTT. This chain links TRBV28 with TRBJ1-3; D call uncertain. CDR3 length: 13 residues. V lost 3 bases, J lost 5 bases, and 8 bases lay in between. Germline lookup yields CDR1 MDHEN and CDR2 SYDVKM.

This clone was seen only once. The chain employs TRBV10-1 and TRBJ2-6; D tentatively fits TRBD1 or TRBD2 (5 bases each). V was shortened by 5 bases and J by 4 bases, with 12 bases between the two germline ends. Looked up from germline, CDR1 is WNHNN and CDR2 is SYGVQD (reference sequence). The CDR3 has 15 residues. CDR3 sequence: CASSPRGSGANVLTF. For the CDR3, the DNA is TGCGCCAGCAGTCCGAGGGGTTCAGGGGCCAACGTCCTGACTTTC.

Written as DNA, the CDR3 is TGTGCCTGGATAGAGCGACAGGGACGTAATGAAAAACTGTTTTTT. Translated, it gives CAWIERQGRNEKLFF. The chain carries TRBV30 and TRBJ1-4; 7 bases fit TRBD1. CDR3 length: 15 residues. Trimming cost V 4 bases and J 4 bases; bases outside gene matches: 9. CDR1 is GTSNPN and CDR2 is SVGIG in the germline V gene (reference sequence).

The genes are TRBV3-1 (or the pseudogene TRBV3-2) and TRBJ1-1; tentatively, D is TRBD1 (6 bases). The CDR3 runs 15 residues. Trimming left V 3 bases short and J 0 bases short, with 11 bases between. The germline CDR1 and CDR2 sequences are LGHDT and YNNKEL (reference sequence). Written as DNA, the CDR3 is TGTGCCAGCAGCCAGGGAAGACAGGTGAACACTGAAGCTTTCTTT. Amino acid sequence: CASSQGRQVNTEAFF.

The chain combines TRBV6-5 with TRBJ1-1; D is unclear. The V end lost 5 bases, the J end lost 0 bases, and 13 bases lay between the germline ends. The germline V gene encodes CDR1 MNHEY and CDR2 SVGAGI. This CDR3 spans 15 amino acids. CDR3 bases: TGTGCCAGCAGTCCGAAGATAATCATGAACACTGAAGCTTTCTTT. This translates into CASSPKIIMNTEAFF.

The chain joins TRBV15 to TRBJ2-7, with D perhaps TRBD1 (7 bases). The CDR3 has 19 amino acids. Germline assignment: CDR1 LNHNV and CDR2 YYDKDF (reference sequence). V shed 0 bases and J shed 3 bases, with 24 bases lying between them. The CDR3 DNA follows: TGTGCCACCAGCAGAGATTCTCGGGACAGTAGCTACGGGAGCTACGAGCAGTACTTC. This translates into CATSRDSRDSSYGSYEQYF.

This chain connects TRBV2 to TRBJ1-1, with TRBD1 matching over 10 bases. V trimming: 10 bases; J trimming: 4 bases; junction bases outside the gene matches: 6. CDR3 length: 13 amino acids. The germline CDR1 and CDR2 sequences are SNHLY and FYNNEI. CDR3 in DNA: TGTGCCAACCGACGGGACAGGGGCACTGAAGCTTTCTTT. Its protein is CANRRDRGTEAFF.

V usage is TRBV5-1 and J usage is TRBJ2-1, with D perhaps assigned TRBD1 or TRBD2 (5 bases each). Germline values: CDR1 SGHRS, CDR2 YFSETQ. The length of the CDR3 is 18 residues. V was pared by 3 bases and J by 0 bases, with 19 bases between. The chain's CDR3 is CASSWDGTWTSSYNEQFF. The CDR3 DNA follows: TGCGCCAGCAGCTGGGACGGAACCTGGACCAGCTCCTACAATGAGCAGTTCTTC.

The chain employs TRBV3-1 (or the pseudogene TRBV3-2) and TRBJ2-7, with D uncertain. Germline V lookup: CDR1 LGHDT, CDR2 YNNKEL (reference sequence). This CDR3 is built from 15 residues. The ends were cut back, 0 bases at V and 2 bases at J, with 11 bases in the middle. The CDR3 nucleotides read TGTGCCAGCAGCCAAGATTCGAGCGTAGCCTACGAGCAGTACTTC. Amino acids: CASSQDSSVAYEQYF.

The rearrangement links TRBV5-1 to TRBJ2-2; D remains unclear. V was cut by 4 bases and J by 1 base, with 14 bases left in between. CDR1 and CDR2 (germline): SGHRS, YFSETQ. The CDR3 runs 16 residues. The DNA for the CDR3 is TGCGCCAGCAGCATTACGTCGACCAAGAACACCGGGGAGCTGTTTTTT. It specifies CASSITSTKNTGELFF.

This chain uses TRBV24-1 with TRBJ2-5; weak D call: TRBD2 (6 bases). CDR1 and CDR2 from the germline V gene are KGHDR and SFDVKD. The V end lost 4 bases, the J end lost 4 bases, and 18 bases lay between the germline ends. The CDR3 totals 16 residues. CDR3 sequence: CATSDPLGREGETQYF. The CDR3 bases are TGTGCCACCAGTGACCCCCTGGGGCGGGAAGGAGAGACCCAGTACTTC.

This clone appeared once. The chain uses TRBV7-6 and TRBJ2-3; D not certain. This CDR3 has 13 amino acids. Trimming removed 1 base at V and 5 bases at J, with 7 bases between. Per the germline V gene, CDR1 is SGHVS and CDR2 is FNYEAQ. Here the CDR3 DNA reads TGTGCCAGCAGCTTAGAACGCAGAGATACGCAGTATTTT. This codes for CASSLERRDTQYF.

The rearrangement uses TRBV15 and TRBJ2-5; D is unresolved. In germline, CDR1 is LNHNV, CDR2 YYDKDF (reference sequence). The CDR3 is 16 amino acids. V was cut by 0 bases and J by 5 bases, with 16 bases left in between. The CDR3 DNA reads as TGTGCCACCAGCAGAGAAGGAGCGCTGATGGGGGAGACCCAGTACTTC. It yields the protein CATSREGALMGETQYF.

The CDR3 is CASSPDPTDTQYF. The CDR3, as DNA: TGTGCCAGCAGCCCCGACCCCACAGATACGCAGTATTTT. This chain links TRBV9 with TRBJ2-3, with D uncertain. CDR3 size: 13 residues. The germline CDR1 and CDR2 sequences are SGDLS and YYNGEE. Trimming pared 4 bases from V and 2 bases from J, leaving 8 bases between.

V is TRBV5-1 and J is TRBJ2-7; 8 positions agree with TRBD1. CDR1 and CDR2 from the germline V gene are SGHRS and YFSETQ. Trimming removed 0 bases from V and 6 bases from J; junction bases left unmatched: 8. The CDR3 contains 15 residues. CDR3 sequence reads: CASSLETGVAVEQYF. The CDR3 DNA reads TGCGCCAGCAGCTTGGAGACAGGGGTAGCTGTCGAGCAGTACTTC.

This chain links TRBV7-9 with TRBJ1-1, with no clear D. Looked up from germline, CDR1 is SEHNR and CDR2 is FQNEAQ (reference sequence). The V and J ends lost 5 bases and 1 base respectively, with 11 bases between them. The length of the CDR3 is 14 residues. Written as DNA, the CDR3 is TGTGCCAGCAGCCGCCGCCGGTGGAACACTGAAGCTTTCTTT. This sequence encodes CASSRRRWNTEAFF.

The J gene is TRBJ2-2, the V gene TRBV7-6; TRBD2 agrees at 8 bases. The junction had 13 bases not matched to a gene; V was cut back by 7 bases and J by 6 bases. Per the germline V gene, CDR1 is SGHVS and CDR2 is FNYEAQ. CDR3 length: 16 amino acids. CDR3 region: CASIETSGAVSGELFF. The CDR3 region has the DNA TGTGCCAGCATCGAAACTAGCGGAGCTGTCTCCGGGGAGCTGTTTTTT.

The V call is TRBV7-6, the J call TRBJ1-1, with D possibly being TRBD1 (5 bases). The V gene lost 5 bases and the J gene lost 1 base, with 11 bases spanning the gap. The germline V gene encodes CDR1 SGHVS and CDR2 FNYEAQ. The CDR3 loop spans 14 amino acids. CDR3 in DNA: TGTGCCAGCAGCGCCCAGACAGCGAACACTGAAGCTTTCTTT. Translating it yields CASSAQTANTEAFF. The full variable domain, rest sourced from reference TRBV7-6 and TRBJ1-1, is GAGVSQSPRYKVTKRGQDVALRCDPISGHVSLYWYRQALGQGPEFLTYFNYEAQQDKSGLPNDRFSAERPEGSISTLTIQRTEQRDSAMYRCASSAQTANTEAFFGQGTRLTVV.

The V call is TRBV7-2, the J call TRBJ2-2; D remains ambiguous. V lost 2 bases, J lost 4 bases, and 8 bases lay in between. The germline V gene has CDR1 SGHTA and CDR2 FQGNSA. The CDR3 is 14 amino acids. The CDR3 reads CASSLSAITGELFF. CDR3 DNA sequence: TGTGCCAGCAGCTTAAGCGCGATCACCGGGGAGCTGTTTTTT.

V and J are TRBV15 and TRBJ1-3; D is possibly TRBD1 (5 bases). The CDR3 is made up of 15 amino acids. V was trimmed by 3 bases and J by 0 bases, leaving 9 bases between them. Germline CDR1 and CDR2: LNHNV and YYDKDF (reference sequence). The CDR3 is CATSRQGNSGNTIYF. The CDR3 nucleotides are TGTGCCACCAGCAGGCAGGGAAACTCTGGAAACACCATATATTTT.

This sequence joins TRBV24-1 and TRBJ1-6; possibly TRBD1 for D (6 bases). The CDR3 is 16 amino acids. CDR1 is KGHDR and CDR2 is SFDVKD in the germline V gene. Between the trimmed V and J ends, which lost 3 bases and 5 bases, there was a span of 13 bases. The CDR3 spells CATSDGRTDHNSPLHF. The CDR3 coding sequence is TGTGCCACCAGTGATGGTCGGACAGACCATAATTCACCCCTCCACTTT.

The chain has TRBV9 and TRBJ1-5, with 7 nucleotides matching TRBD1. In germline, CDR1 is SGDLS, CDR2 YYNGEE. The V and J ends lost 0 bases and 5 bases, in that order; junction bases with no gene match: 5. This CDR3 contains 15 residues. In DNA, the CDR3 is TGTGCCAGCAGCGTAGGTACAGGGGAGGATCAGCCCCAGCATTTT. Translating it yields CASSVGTGEDQPQHF. The full variable domain, rest sourced from reference TRBV9 and TRBJ1-5, is DSGVTQTPKHLITATGQRVTLRCSPRSGDLSVYWYQQSLDQGLQFLIQYYNGEERAKGNILERFSAQQFPDLHSELNLSSLELGDSALYFCASSVGTGEDQPQHFGDGTRLSIL.

This clone was observed once. The J gene is TRBJ2-4, the V gene TRBV28; 7 bases are a match to TRBD2. In germline, CDR1 is MDHEN, CDR2 SYDVKM. This CDR3 has 18 residues. The V and J ends lost 4 bases and 2 bases, in that order; junction bases with no gene match: 14. CDR3 amino acids: CASSSFGGGGPTKNIQYF. CDR3 nucleotide sequence: TGTGCCAGCAGTTCGTTTGGGGGGGGAGGGCCTACCAAAAACATTCAGTACTTC.

The V call is TRBV19, the J call TRBJ1-5; no firm D call. Germline V gives CDR1 LNHDA, CDR2 SQIVND (reference sequence). The CDR3 covers 15 residues. Trimming shortened V by 4 bases and J by 9 bases, and 19 bases separated the two germline ends. The CDR3 coding sequence is TGTGCCAGTAGTACCCCCCGACCGGGTGGAGTGCCCCAGCATTTT. Protein product: CASSTPRPGGVPQHF.

The V and J genes are TRBV18 and TRBJ1-1; TRBD1 matches at 7 bases. The CDR3 sequence is 14 residues long. Germline V gene data show CDR1 as KGHSH and CDR2 as LQKENI. V dropped 3 bases and J dropped 5; count of bases not matched to a gene: 6. CDR3 DNA: TGTGCCAGCTCACCTACGACAGGGATGACTGAAGCTTTCTTT. Its translation: CASSPTTGMTEAFF. The full variable domain, with the rest looked up from reference TRBV18 and TRBJ1-1, is NAGVMQNPRHLVRRRGQEARLRCSPMKGHSHVYWYRQLPEEGLKFMVYLQKENIIDESGMPKERFSAEFPKEGPSILRIQQVVRGDSAAYFCASSPTTGMTEAFFGQGTRLTVV.

In this sample, this clone turned up once. This rearrangement joins TRBV5-4 to TRBJ1-4; D not certain. Germline values: CDR1 SGHNT, CDR2 YYREEE (reference sequence). CDR3 length equals 13 residues. With 3 bases removed from V and 4 bases from J, the gap between germline ends came to 7 bases. The CDR3 nucleotides read TGTGCCAGCAGCTCGACTATTAATGAAAAACTGTTTTTT. Amino acid sequence: CASSSTINEKLFF.